Listed here are 23 T cell receptor beta chains from one sample, sequenced in a study of T cell changes during pregnancy in multiple sclerosis. The repertoire was sequenced with immunoSEQ multiplex PCR; TCRdb's copy has only in-frame clones and lacks some. The sample holds about 59,000 clones, 80% to 95% seen once. Material: peripheral blood, obtained in the first trimester of pregnancy. The source is a female donor with multiple sclerosis, enrolled in a pregnancy study.

The table lists this clone with a few counts. The rearrangement joins TRBV30 to TRBJ1-1; D not resolved. With 2 bases removed from V and 3 bases from J, the gap between germline ends came to 7 bases. Germline lookup yields CDR1 GTSNPN and CDR2 SVGIG (reference sequence). This CDR3 spans 12 amino acids. The CDR3 spells CAWSQQDTEAFF. For the CDR3, the DNA is TGTGCCTGGAGTCAGCAGGACACTGAAGCTTTCTTT.

V gene TRBV6-4 combines with J gene TRBJ2-5, with 13 nucleotides matching TRBD2. This CDR3 comprises 15 residues. Germline CDR1 and CDR2: MRHNA and SNTAGT. Unmatched junction bases numbered 5, after V lost 6 bases and J lost 4 bases. The CDR3 nucleotides are TGTGCCAGCAGCGGACTAGCGGGAGCGGCAGAGACCCAGTACTTC. Translated: CASSGLAGAAETQYF.

V usage is TRBV10-3 and J usage is TRBJ1-5; D not resolved. The ends were cut back, 0 bases at V and 9 bases at J, with 9 bases in the middle. Germline CDR1 ENHRY, CDR2 SYGVKD. This CDR3 is 13 amino acids long. Written as DNA, the CDR3 is TGTGCCATCAGTGAGTCGAATATAGCGCCCCAGCATTTT. It translates to CAISESNIAPQHF.

The chain combines TRBV5-4 with TRBJ2-3; D call uncertain. Germline assignment: CDR1 SGHNT and CDR2 YYREEE (reference sequence). There are 17 residues in the CDR3. With 0 bases removed from V and 0 bases from J, the gap between germline ends came to 14 bases. CDR3 sequence reads: CASSLAVSTSSTDTQYF. The DNA for the CDR3 is TGTGCCAGCAGCTTGGCGGTTTCTACTTCTAGCACAGATACGCAGTATTTT.

The chain combines TRBV7-9 with TRBJ2-3; 10 bases are a match to TRBD2. J lost 5 bases, V lost 4 bases, and 3 bases had no gene match. The CDR3 is 14 amino acids. Germline V CDR1 and CDR2: SEHNR, FQNEAQ (reference sequence). CDR3 bases: TGTGCCAGCAGCTCTTGGACTAGCGGAGATACGCAGTATTTT. Residues: CASSSWTSGDTQYF.

There are a few counts of this clone. The V call is TRBV10-3, the J call TRBJ1-1; TRBD1 agrees at 7 bases. Germline V gene data show CDR1 as ENHRY and CDR2 as SYGVKD. The length of the CDR3 is 14 residues. V trimming: 4 bases; J trimming: 4 bases; junction bases outside the gene matches: 6. The CDR3 sequence is CAISAQGYGTEAFF. The CDR3 bases are TGTGCCATCAGTGCACAGGGGTATGGCACTGAAGCTTTCTTT.

The gene calls are TRBV6-1 and TRBJ1-1; TRBD1 matches at 11 bases. The V gene end was trimmed by 3 bases and the J gene end by 0 bases; junction bases not matched to a gene: 0. CDR3 length: 15 residues. CDR1 is MNHNS and CDR2 is SASEGT in the germline V gene. Here the CDR3 reads CASSEGQGVNTEAFF. DNA of the CDR3: TGTGCCAGCAGTGAGGGACAGGGGGTGAACACTGAAGCTTTCTTT.

This chain joins TRBV9 and TRBJ2-1; 7 bases match TRBD2. The CDR3 loop spans 17 amino acids. Losses at the gene ends were 4 bases for V and 2 bases for J; bases not matched to a gene: 12. Germline V lookup: CDR1 SGDLS, CDR2 YYNGEE. CDR3 residues: CASSFPVGGSPYNEQFF. The CDR3 coding sequence is TGTGCCAGCAGCTTCCCCGTCGGGGGGAGCCCCTACAATGAGCAGTTCTTC.

The rearrangement uses TRBV29-1 and TRBJ1-2; D is uncertain. V lost 4 bases and J 1 base, leaving 7 bases between the germline ends. Germline V gene lookup returns CDR1 SQVTM and CDR2 ANQGSEA. The CDR3 is made up of 12 amino acids. The CDR3 region has the DNA TGCAGCGTTGCTCGGGTTAACTATGGCTACACCTTC. This sequence encodes CSVARVNYGYTF.

The genes are TRBV19 and TRBJ2-5, with unresolved D. Germline CDR1 reads LNHDA; CDR2 reads SQIVND (reference sequence). This CDR3 contains 14 residues. The V and J ends lost 0 bases and 4 bases respectively, with 9 bases between them. CDR3 bases: TGTGCCAGTAGTATAGACCTAACCACAGAGACCCAGTACTTC. It encodes CASSIDLTTETQYF.

The chain links TRBV27 to TRBJ2-2; 7 bases match TRBD2. Germline CDR1 MNHEY, CDR2 SMNVEV (reference sequence). The V and J ends lost 2 bases and 0 bases, in that order; junction bases with no gene match: 3. The CDR3 loop spans 16 amino acids. CDR3 loop: CASSLVLAANTGELFF. For the CDR3, the DNA is TGTGCCAGCAGTTTAGTGCTAGCGGCGAACACCGGGGAGCTGTTTTTT.

The rearrangement joins TRBV6-5 to TRBJ1-5, with D possibly TRBD1 on 6 matching bases. This CDR3 comprises 15 residues. Between the trimmed V and J ends, which lost 6 bases and 0 bases, there was a span of 12 bases. Germline V gene sequence: CDR1 MNHEY, CDR2 SVGAGI. The chain's CDR3 is CASSRTANSNQPQHF. In DNA form, the CDR3 reads TGTGCCAGCAGCCGGACAGCAAATAGCAATCAGCCCCAGCATTTT.

This clone rates as medium-sized (0.01 to 0.1%). The J gene is TRBJ2-6, the V gene TRBV4-2; maybe TRBD1 (5 bases). The CDR3 runs 15 residues. Trimming cost V 3 bases and J 0 bases, with 6 bases left between them. CDR1 and CDR2 from the germline V gene are LGHNA and YNFKEQ. In nucleotides, the CDR3 is TGTGCCAGCAGCCAGGACAACTCTGGGGCCAACGTCCTGACTTTC. It codes for CASSQDNSGANVLTF.

The chain employs TRBV15 and TRBJ2-1; possible D gene TRBD2, 6 bases. Trimming left V 5 bases short and J 5 bases short, with 16 bases between. This CDR3 is built from 15 residues. In germline, CDR1 is LNHNV, CDR2 YYDKDF (reference sequence). The CDR3 DNA sequence: TGTGCCACCAGCGATAACTCCGGGGGAAACAATGAGCAGTTCTTC. This translates into CATSDNSGGNNEQFF.

The chain has TRBV27 and TRBJ2-1; TRBD2 agrees at 7 bases. Germline V gives CDR1 MNHEY, CDR2 SMNVEV (reference sequence). This CDR3 comprises 16 residues. V lost 4 bases and J lost 5; bases outside the gene matches: 11. CDR3 residues: CASSSWGGSGHNEQFF. The CDR3 DNA reads as TGTGCCAGCAGTTCTTGGGGCGGGAGTGGCCACAATGAGCAGTTCTTC.

This clone was detected once. The J gene is TRBJ1-5, the V gene TRBV2, with a possible D match to TRBD1 (6 bases). The CDR3 is 16 residues long. From germline, CDR1 is SNHLY and CDR2 FYNNEI. Trimming cost V 1 base and J 1 base, with 11 bases left between them. The CDR3 spells CASSEVQGLSNQPQHF. In DNA form, the CDR3 reads TGTGCCAGCAGTGAAGTACAGGGCTTGAGCAATCAGCCCCAGCATTTT.

The genes are TRBV7-2 and TRBJ2-2; 13 bases match TRBD2. Germline assignment: CDR1 SGHTA and CDR2 FQGNSA. V shed 5 bases, J shed 5 bases, and the junction held 5 bases outside the gene matches. The CDR3 is 16 residues long. CDR3 nucleotide sequence: TGTGCCAGCAGCGGAACTAGCGGGAGGGGAACCGGGGAGCTGTTTTTT. This translates into CASSGTSGRGTGELFF. The entire variable domain, with the rest obtained from reference TRBV7-2 and TRBJ2-2, is as follows: GAGVSQSPSNKVTEKGKDVELRCDPISGHTALYWYRQSLGQGLEFLIYFQGNSAPDKSGLPSDRFSAERTGGSVSTLTIQRTQQEDSAVYLCASSGTSGRGTGELFFGEGSRLTVL.

The V gene is TRBV11-3, the J gene TRBJ1-1; TRBD1 matches at 10 bases. Germline lookup yields CDR1 SGHNT and CDR2 YENEEA. There are 15 residues in the CDR3. The V gene end was trimmed by 1 base and the J gene end by 5 bases; junction bases not matched to a gene: 4. The CDR3 loop reads CASSLARDRGTEAFF. The CDR3 DNA follows: TGTGCCAGCAGCTTAGCCCGGGACAGGGGAACTGAAGCTTTCTTT.

The CDR3 region has the DNA TGTGCCATCAGGGACAGGTTCGAATCCTACGAGCAGTACTTC. Its translation is CAIRDRFESYEQYF. This chain connects TRBV10-3 to TRBJ2-7; 7 nucleotides agree with TRBD1. Germline V gene sequence: CDR1 ENHRY, CDR2 SYGVKD. Trimming cost V 6 bases and J 1 base; bases outside gene matches: 6. The CDR3 has 14 residues.

The chain links TRBV4-3 to TRBJ1-1; 7 bases fit TRBD1. Per germline, CDR1 LGHNA and CDR2 YSLEER. J lost 1 base, V lost 4 bases, and 0 bases had no gene match. The CDR3 spans 13 residues. This CDR3 reads CASSRQGNTEAFF. The CDR3, as DNA: TGCGCCAGCAGCCGACAGGGGAACACTGAAGCTTTCTTT.

The chain combines TRBV7-9 with TRBJ2-3; 10 bases fit TRBD2. This CDR3 is built from 18 residues. The V gene end was trimmed by 3 bases and the J gene end by 3 bases; junction bases not matched to a gene: 12. Germline-derived CDR1 and CDR2 are SEHNR and FQNEAQ (reference sequence). CDR3 in amino acids: CASSFTVDSSGRTDTQYF. The DNA for the CDR3 is TGTGCCAGCAGCTTCACCGTCGACTCTAGCGGGAGAACAGATACGCAGTATTTT.

The V gene is TRBV6-6, the J gene TRBJ1-1, with TRBD1 as a possible D gene (5 bases). Germline V gene sequence: CDR1 MNHNY, CDR2 SVGAGI (reference sequence). The CDR3 sequence is 16 residues long. V lost 2 bases and J lost 5, with 18 bases in between. The DNA of the CDR3 is TGTGCCAGCAGTTACCCACCGGGGAGGGGTGATACTGAAGCTTTCTTT. Its translation: CASSYPPGRGDTEAFF.

This chain links TRBV29-1 with TRBJ2-7, with a tentative D call TRBD2 (7 bases). Per germline, CDR1 SQVTM and CDR2 ANQGSEA. The CDR3 is 13 amino acids. The V end lost 8 bases, the J end lost 3 bases, and 17 bases lay between the germline ends. The CDR3 sequence is CSCGGGGGYEQYF. The CDR3 DNA is TGCAGCTGTGGAGGAGGGGGGGGCTACGAGCAGTACTTC.